The T cell receptor (beta chain) under discussion was sequenced for a study of technical replicates of blood from a handful of donors. This CDR3 contains 16 residues. CDR1 and CDR2 from the germline V gene are SQVTM and ANQGSEA. J was trimmed by 3 bases and V by 6 bases; bases with no gene match: 8. Clones were sequenced by immunoSEQ multiplex PCR, and TCRdb holds only the in-frame ones, with some missing. The sample records about 80,000 clones, approximately 97% being singletons. The sequencing input was T cells isolated from PBMCs. This TCR was recovered from a human donor in good health. The V call is TRBV29-1, the J call TRBJ2-7; 16 bases agree with TRBD2. CDR3 nucleotides: TGCAGCGTCGCCACCGGGACTAGCGGGAGGGTCTACGAGCAGTACTTC. Its translation is CSVATGTSGRVYEQYF.